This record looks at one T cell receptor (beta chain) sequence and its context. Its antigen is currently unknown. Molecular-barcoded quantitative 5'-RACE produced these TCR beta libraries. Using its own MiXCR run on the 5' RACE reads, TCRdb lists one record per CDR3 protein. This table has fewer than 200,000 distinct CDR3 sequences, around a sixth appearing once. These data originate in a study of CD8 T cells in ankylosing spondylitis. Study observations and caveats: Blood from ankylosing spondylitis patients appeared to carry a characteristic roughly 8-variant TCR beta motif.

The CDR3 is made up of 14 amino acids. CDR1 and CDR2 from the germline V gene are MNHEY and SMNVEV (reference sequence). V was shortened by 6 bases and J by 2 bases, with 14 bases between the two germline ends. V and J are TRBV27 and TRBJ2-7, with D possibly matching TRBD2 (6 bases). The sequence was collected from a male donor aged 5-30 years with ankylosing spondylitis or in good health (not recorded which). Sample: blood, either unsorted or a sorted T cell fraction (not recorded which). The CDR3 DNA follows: TGTGCCAGCAGCAATACCGGGAGCACCTACGAGCAGTACTTC. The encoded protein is CASSNTGSTYEQYF.